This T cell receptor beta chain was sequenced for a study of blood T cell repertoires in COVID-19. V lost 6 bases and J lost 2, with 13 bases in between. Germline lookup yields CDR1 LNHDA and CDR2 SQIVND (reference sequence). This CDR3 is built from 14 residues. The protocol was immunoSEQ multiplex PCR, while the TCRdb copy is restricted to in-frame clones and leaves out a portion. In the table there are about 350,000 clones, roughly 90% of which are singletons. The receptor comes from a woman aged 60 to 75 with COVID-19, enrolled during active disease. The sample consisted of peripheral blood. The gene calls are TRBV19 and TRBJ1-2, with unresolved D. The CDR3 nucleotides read TGTGCCAGTAGACTGACACCGAGCAACTATGGCTACACCTTC. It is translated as CASRLTPSNYGYTF. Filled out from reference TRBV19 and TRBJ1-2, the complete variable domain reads DGGITQSPKYLFRKEGQNVTLSCEQNLNHDAMYWYRQDPGQGLRLIYYSQIVNDFQKGDIAEGYSVSREKKESFPLTVTSAQKNPTAFYLCASRLTPSNYGYTFGSGTRLTVV.